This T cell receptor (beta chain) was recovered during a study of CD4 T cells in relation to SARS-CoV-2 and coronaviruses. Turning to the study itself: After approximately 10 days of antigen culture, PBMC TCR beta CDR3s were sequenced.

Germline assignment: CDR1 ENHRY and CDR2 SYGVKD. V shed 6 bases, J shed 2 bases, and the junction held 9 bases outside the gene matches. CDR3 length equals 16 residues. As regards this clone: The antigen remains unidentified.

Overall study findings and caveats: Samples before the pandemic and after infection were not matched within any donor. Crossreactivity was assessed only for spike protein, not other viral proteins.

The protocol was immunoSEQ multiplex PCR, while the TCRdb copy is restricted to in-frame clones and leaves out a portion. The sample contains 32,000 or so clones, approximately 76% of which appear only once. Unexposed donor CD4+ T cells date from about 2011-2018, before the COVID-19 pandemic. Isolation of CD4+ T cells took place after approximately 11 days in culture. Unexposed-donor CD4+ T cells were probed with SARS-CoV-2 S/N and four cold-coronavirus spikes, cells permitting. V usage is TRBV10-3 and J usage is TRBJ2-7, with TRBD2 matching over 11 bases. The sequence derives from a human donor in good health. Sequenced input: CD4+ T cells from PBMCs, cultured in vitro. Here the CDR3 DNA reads TGTGCCATCAGCCTAAAGGGACTAGCGGCTCCCTACGAGCAGTACTTC. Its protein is CAISLKGLAAPYEQYF.